This is a list of T cell receptor beta chains from one sample in a study of tissue T cells after allogeneic stem cell transplantation. Sequencing was performed with immunoSEQ multiplex PCR; in TCRdb, only in-frame clones are kept and a portion is missing. Among just over 9,000 clones listed, around 50% were seen once. Sequenced material: tissue from the jejunum, taken at autopsy. All receptors come from an older female donor with lung cancer. Each CDR3 is given with its conserved first and last residue. The D gene is left open where the match is weak. The listing skips clone size in some rows; elsewhere it reads once, few, many or a size class.

d_call	j_call	v_call	clone_size	cdr3_nt	cdr3_aa
TRBD1	TRBJ1-1	TRBV3-1/TRBV3-2	medium-sized	TGTGCCAGCAGCCGATACAGGGGCGCTGAAGCTTTCTTT	CASSRYRGAEAFF
TRBD2	TRBJ2-3	TRBV5-1	.	TGCGCCTCACGGACTAGCGGGAGAGCAGATACGCAGTATTTT	CASRTSGRADTQYF
.	TRBJ1-1	TRBV29-1	few	TGCAGCGTTGACCGGCAGGGGAAAGCTTTCTTT	CSVDRQGKAFF
TRBD2	TRBJ2-2	TRBV11-2	few	TGTGCCAGCAGCTTTGGGACTAGCGTCACCGGGGAGCTGTTTTTT	CASSFGTSVTGELFF
.	TRBJ1-3	TRBV7-6	few	TGTGCCAGCAGCTCGGGAGGGTGGGGCTCTGGAAACACCATATATTTT	CASSSGGWGSGNTIYF
.	TRBJ2-2	TRBV19	few	TGTGCCGAAGTCGGGGAGCTGTTTTTT	CAEVGELFF
.	TRBJ1-5	TRBV19	.	TGTGCCAGTAGTATGGAGGTGGGCAATCAGCCCCAGCATTTT	CASSMEVGNQPQHF
.	TRBJ2-7	TRBV5-1	.	TGCGCCAGCAGCTTAGGGGGAGGGATGGTCTACGAGCAGTACTTC	CASSLGGGMVYEQYF
.	TRBJ2-3	TRBV11-3	.	TGTGCCAGCAGCTTAGTAGGAGGCCCAGATACGCAGTATTTT	CASSLVGGPDTQYF
.	TRBJ2-3	TRBV27	once	TGTGCCAGCAGTCCCCGGGGGAGCTCTCGAATCACAGATACGCAGTATTTT	CASSPRGSSRITDTQYF
.	TRBJ2-3	TRBV11-3	.	TGTGCCAGCAGCCCACGGGACTCGGATACGCAGTATTTT	CASSPRDSDTQYF
.	TRBJ2-5	TRBV27	.	TGTGCCAGCAGTCAGCAGACAGCGCGCGAGACCCAGTACTTC	CASSQQTARETQYF
.	TRBJ2-1	TRBV7-2	.	TGTGCCAGCAGCTTATACGCGGGCTCCTACAATGAGCAGTTCTTC	CASSLYAGSYNEQFF
.	TRBJ1-2	TRBV30	.	TGTGCCTGGAGTGTAGGGGACCCTCTAAGCGAACATGGCTACACCTTC	CAWSVGDPLSEHGYTF
TRBD1	TRBJ1-2	TRBV5-4	.	TGTGCCAGCAGCTCTCAGACAGGGACGTATGGCTACACCTTC	CASSSQTGTYGYTF
.	TRBJ1-1	TRBV11-2	few	TGTGCCAGCAAACGCGGGGGTGGGATGAACACTGAAGCTTTCTTT	CASKRGGGMNTEAFF
TRBD1	TRBJ1-2	TRBV2	.	TGTGCCAGCGGATCCGGGACAGGGAGAGGAGGCTACACCTTC	CASGSGTGRGGYTF
.	TRBJ1-2	TRBV6-2/TRBV6-3	.	TGTGCCAGCAGTCCGCGCCGCCAGGGAAGACGTAACTATGGCTACACCTTC	CASSPRRQGRRNYGYTF
TRBD2	TRBJ2-3	TRBV6-5	.	TGTGCCAGCAGGGGGACTAGCGGGAGATCAGATACGCAGTATTTT	CASRGTSGRSDTQYF
TRBD1	TRBJ1-1	TRBV7-2	.	TGTGCCAGCAGCTTAGAGACAGGGTCGGACACTGAAGCTTTCTTT	CASSLETGSDTEAFF
.	TRBJ2-5	TRBV11-3	medium-sized	TGTGCCAGCAGCTTACACGCGGAGACCCAGTACTTC	CASSLHAETQYF
TRBD1	TRBJ2-3	TRBV11-2	.	TGTGCCAGCAGGAGGACAGGGATTGAAGATACGCAGTATTTT	CASRRTGIEDTQYF
TRBD1	TRBJ1-1	TRBV6-5	.	TGTGCCAGCAGCCGGGACAGGGCCTCTGAAGCTTTCTTT	CASSRDRASEAFF
TRBD2	TRBJ2-2	TRBV19	.	TGTGCCAGTAGTTTCGAGATAGCGGGAGGGCCCAGCGGGGAGCTGTTTTTT	CASSFEIAGGPSGELFF
TRBD1	TRBJ2-5	TRBV7-8	medium-sized	TGTGCCAGCAGACCATCCGGGACAGGGAACGACCAAATCCAAGAGACCCAGTACTTC	CASRPSGTGNDQIQETQYF